One sample yielded the 24 T cell receptor beta chains listed below, sequenced in a study of shared clonotypes between healthy human individuals. Only in-frame clones appear in the TCRdb table, and some are missing; sequencing was by immunoSEQ multiplex PCR. In the table there are about 2.4 million clones, 93% of which are singletons. The specimen sequenced was naive CD4+ T cells from PBMCs. Sample subset: CD45RA+ positively selected. The origin of the receptors is a man aged 18 to 35 in good health. Some clones in this sample may be carry-over from other donors' samples.

V gene TRBV28 combines with J gene TRBJ2-3; D is perhaps TRBD1 or TRBD2 (5 bases each). From germline, CDR1 is MDHEN and CDR2 SYDVKM. V lost 5 bases and J 14 bases, leaving 20 bases between the germline ends. This CDR3 has 13 residues. For the CDR3, the DNA is TGTGCCAGCAGTCGGGAAGGGGATAGGCCGGGGTATTTT. This translates into CASSREGDRPGYF.

To note about this clone: Other DNA sequences within the sample encode an identical CDR3. J is TRBJ2-1 and V is TRBV7-6, with TRBD1 matching over 7 bases. CDR1 SGHVS and CDR2 FNYEAQ come from the germline V gene. J gave up 1 base and V 1 base, and 1 base lay outside the gene matches. The CDR3 runs to 15 residues. CDR3 nucleotide sequence: TGTGCCAGCAGCTTAGGGGGACAGTCCTACAATGAGCAGTTCTTC. It encodes CASSLGGQSYNEQFF.

The V gene is TRBV10-1, the J gene TRBJ2-2; 8 nucleotides line up with TRBD1. V lost 6 bases to trimming and J lost 3 bases; unmatched junction nucleotides: 6. Germline CDR1 is WNHNN and CDR2 is SYGVQD (reference sequence). The CDR3 is made up of 15 amino acids. Here the CDR3 reads CASSIGQGDTGELFF. The CDR3 nucleotides are TGCGCCAGCAGCATAGGACAGGGTGACACCGGGGAGCTGTTTTTT.

The rearrangement uses TRBV9 and TRBJ2-3; D uncertain. Between the trimmed V and J ends, which lost 0 bases and 1 base, there was a span of 12 bases. CDR3 length equals 16 residues. Germline V gene lookup returns CDR1 SGDLS and CDR2 YYNGEE. For the CDR3, the DNA is TGTGCCAGCAGCGTAGGCCCCACATGGGGCACAGATACGCAGTATTTT. Its protein product is CASSVGPTWGTDTQYF.

Notes on this clone: One junction end does not reproduce the germline sequence, and a read error may be involved. The chain uses TRBV27 and TRBJ1-6, with 10 bases lining up with TRBD1. The CDR3 has 16 residues. Germline-derived CDR1 and CDR2 are MNHEY and SMNVEV (reference sequence). CDR3 sequence reads: CASRLSWDRGGSPLHF. The CDR3 DNA reads as TGTGCCAGCAGATTATCTTGGGACAGGGGTGGTTCACCCCTCCACTTT.

This chain joins TRBV20-1 and TRBJ2-7; D is unresolved. V was shortened by 1 base and J by 10 bases, with 11 bases between the two germline ends. The CDR3 is made up of 11 amino acids. In germline, CDR1 is DFQATT, CDR2 SNEGSKA (reference sequence). CDR3 residues: CSARVVRIQYF. Here the CDR3 DNA reads TGCAGTGCTAGAGTTGTGAGGATTCAGTACTTC.

The chain carries TRBV11-2 and TRBJ2-1; D possibly uses TRBD1 or TRBD2 (5 bases each). CDR3 size: 14 residues. With 4 bases removed from V and 4 bases from J, the gap between germline ends came to 11 bases. Germline V gene data show CDR1 as SGHAT and CDR2 as FQNNGV. The CDR3: CASSWGSEYNEQFF. Written as DNA, the CDR3 is TGTGCCAGCAGCTGGGGGTCGGAGTACAATGAGCAGTTCTTC.

The rearrangement joins TRBV10-3 to TRBJ2-7, with TRBD1 identical over 10 bases. The V gene's germline CDR1 is ENHRY and CDR2 SYGVKD. The CDR3 has 14 residues. Trimming took 10 bases from V and 5 from J; bases not matched to a gene: 11. The chain's CDR3 is CATSTGGAFNEQYF. DNA of the CDR3: TGTGCCACCTCGACAGGGGGCGCGTTTAACGAGCAGTACTTC.

This clone was seen more than once but under ten times. J is TRBJ2-5 and V is TRBV29-1; TRBD2 aligns across 11 bases. CDR1 and CDR2 (germline): SQVTM, ANQGSEA. Trimming at V came to 6 bases and at J to 4 bases, leaving 4 bases not matched to a gene. This CDR3 region has 13 residues. The DNA for the CDR3 is TGCAGCGTCGTAGCGGGAGGGATAGAGACCCAGTACTTC. This codes for CSVVAGGIETQYF.

This chain joins TRBV28 and TRBJ1-2; maybe TRBD1 (5 bases). Trimming took 4 bases from V and 9 from J, leaving 15 bases between them. This CDR3 comprises 13 residues. Germline V gene data show CDR1 as MDHEN and CDR2 as SYDVKM. Here the CDR3 DNA reads TGTGCCAGCAGTTCCCAGGGTTTTCAGAGCTACACCTTC. This codes for CASSSQGFQSYTF.

The J gene is TRBJ2-7, the V gene TRBV29-1, with unresolved D. V was cut by 1 base and J by 0 bases, with 13 bases left in between. The CDR3 contains 15 residues. Germline V lookup: CDR1 SQVTM, CDR2 ANQGSEA. The CDR3 DNA reads as TGCAGCGTTGAAGGCCGGGCAGGTAGCTCCTACGAGCAGTACTTC. This gives the protein CSVEGRAGSSYEQYF.

V gene TRBV28 combines with J gene TRBJ1-6, with 9 bases aligning to TRBD1. Germline loops: CDR1 MDHEN, CDR2 SYDVKM. Losses at the gene ends were 3 bases for V and 5 bases for J; bases not matched to a gene: 5. CDR3 length: 16 amino acids. For the CDR3, the DNA is TGTGCCAGCAGTTTCCTAACAGGGGGCCATAATTCACCCCTCCACTTT. It yields the protein CASSFLTGGHNSPLHF.

On this clone: Other DNA sequences in this sample translate to the same CDR3. CDR3 region: CASSYLGSYEQYF. CDR3 DNA sequence: TGTGCCAGCAGTTACTTAGGGTCCTACGAGCAGTACTTC. The chain recombines TRBV6-5 with TRBJ2-7; D uncertain. Germline V gene data show CDR1 as MNHEY and CDR2 as SVGAGI. V lost 1 base to trimming and J lost 1 base, with 5 bases between them. This CDR3 is 13 amino acids long.

To note about this clone: The same CDR3 also results from other DNA sequences found in this sample. This chain links TRBV28 with TRBJ1-2; D possibly corresponds to TRBD1 (6 bases). Germline V gene sequence: CDR1 MDHEN, CDR2 SYDVKM. CDR3 length: 14 residues. V lost 5 bases and J 7 bases, leaving 17 bases between the germline ends. The DNA of the CDR3 is TGTGCCAGCAGTCCACCCAGGGGCGCCGGTGGCTACACCTTC. Translated, it gives CASSPPRGAGGYTF.

Worth noting for this clone: Different DNA sequences within this sample yield the same CDR3. This chain links TRBV20-1 with TRBJ2-7; D unclear. V lost 2 bases and J lost 3, with 5 bases in between. Germline V gene data show CDR1 as DFQATT and CDR2 as SNEGSKA (reference sequence). This CDR3 is built from 11 residues. The CDR3 reads CSARLGYEQYF. In DNA form, the CDR3 reads TGCAGTGCTAGATTGGGCTACGAGCAGTACTTC.

The rearrangement uses TRBV27 and TRBJ2-7, with D possibly being TRBD1 (6 bases). The germline gives CDR1 MNHEY, CDR2 SMNVEV (reference sequence). Between the trimmed V and J ends, which lost 3 bases and 3 bases, there was a span of 15 bases. The CDR3 covers 15 residues. The CDR3 loop reads CASSFTMDSRYEQYF. For the CDR3, the DNA is TGTGCCAGCAGTTTCACCATGGACAGTCGCTACGAGCAGTACTTC.

This clone has a handful of counts. This rearrangement joins TRBV18 to TRBJ1-5; 7 bases are shared with TRBD1. Germline lookup yields CDR1 KGHSH and CDR2 LQKENI. The CDR3 runs to 15 residues. Unmatched junction bases numbered 8, after V lost 5 bases and J lost 4 bases. CDR3 residues: CASSVTGQSNQPQHF. Here the CDR3 DNA reads TGTGCCAGCTCAGTAACGGGACAGTCTAATCAGCCCCAGCATTTT.

V is TRBV18 and J is TRBJ2-7, with D perhaps TRBD1 or TRBD2 (5 bases each). Between the trimmed V and J ends, which lost 5 bases and 6 bases, there was a span of 11 bases. The germline gives CDR1 KGHSH, CDR2 LQKENI. The CDR3 spans 12 residues. DNA of the CDR3: TGTGCCAGCTCAGTGGCAGGGACCGAGCAGTACTTC. As protein: CASSVAGTEQYF.

V gene TRBV5-1 combines with J gene TRBJ1-3; D is possibly TRBD1 (6 bases). The CDR3 is 13 amino acids. Trimming removed 3 bases from V and 8 bases from J, with 12 bases in between. CDR1 is SGHRS and CDR2 is YFSETQ in the germline V gene. Here the CDR3 DNA reads TGCGCCAGCAGCTCGGACAGTTACGACACCATATATTTT. It specifies CASSSDSYDTIYF. The full variable domain, with the rest looked up from reference TRBV5-1 and TRBJ1-3, is KAGVTQTPRYLIKTRGQQVTLSCSPISGHRSVSWYQQTPGQGLQFLFEYFSETQRNKGNFPGRFSGRQFSNSRSEMNVSTLELGDSALYLCASSSDSYDTIYFGEGSWLTVV.

The chain combines TRBV6-5 with TRBJ2-5; unclear D gene. The germline CDR1 and CDR2 sequences are MNHEY and SVGAGI. The CDR3 contains 13 residues. With 2 bases removed from V and 4 bases from J, the gap between germline ends came to 8 bases. The CDR3 DNA follows: TGTGCCAGCAGTTACCCCCCGGGAGAGACCCAGTACTTC. Its protein product is CASSYPPGETQYF.

This rearrangement joins TRBV13 to TRBJ1-3, with D uncertain. The germline V and J ends were trimmed by 5 bases and 3 bases, with 14 bases remaining between them. This CDR3 has 15 amino acids. Germline V CDR1 and CDR2: PRHDT, FYEKMQ (reference sequence). The CDR3 sequence: CASSPTTQFGNTIYF. The CDR3 DNA follows: TGTGCCAGCAGCCCCACGACACAATTTGGAAACACCATATATTTT.

V and J are TRBV6-6 and TRBJ2-1, with 7 bases fitting TRBD1. This CDR3 contains 14 residues. After removal of 10 bases from V and 1 base from J, the junction contained 7 bases not matched to a gene. CDR1 is MNHNY and CDR2 is SVGAGI in the germline V gene (reference sequence). The CDR3 loop is CATRPDRSYNEQFF. The CDR3 DNA reads as TGTGCCACGCGGCCGGACAGGTCCTACAATGAGCAGTTCTTC.

The genes are TRBV7-9 and TRBJ1-6; D is unclear. Germline loops: CDR1 SEHNR, CDR2 FQNEAQ (reference sequence). CDR3 size: 15 residues. V lost 0 bases and J 14 bases, leaving 17 bases between the germline ends. As DNA, the CDR3 is TGTGCCAGCAGCTTAGCGTATGACTATAATTCGGCCCTCCACTTT. Protein sequence: CASSLAYDYNSALHF.

V gene TRBV18 combines with J gene TRBJ2-1; the D gene is possibly TRBD2 (6 bases). V was shortened by 3 bases and J by 10 bases, with 16 bases between the two germline ends. The CDR3 totals 14 residues. CDR1 KGHSH and CDR2 LQKENI come from the germline V gene. CDR3 amino acids: CASSPGTGKGEQFF. CDR3 DNA sequence: TGTGCCAGCTCACCGGGGACTGGGAAGGGGGAGCAGTTCTTC.